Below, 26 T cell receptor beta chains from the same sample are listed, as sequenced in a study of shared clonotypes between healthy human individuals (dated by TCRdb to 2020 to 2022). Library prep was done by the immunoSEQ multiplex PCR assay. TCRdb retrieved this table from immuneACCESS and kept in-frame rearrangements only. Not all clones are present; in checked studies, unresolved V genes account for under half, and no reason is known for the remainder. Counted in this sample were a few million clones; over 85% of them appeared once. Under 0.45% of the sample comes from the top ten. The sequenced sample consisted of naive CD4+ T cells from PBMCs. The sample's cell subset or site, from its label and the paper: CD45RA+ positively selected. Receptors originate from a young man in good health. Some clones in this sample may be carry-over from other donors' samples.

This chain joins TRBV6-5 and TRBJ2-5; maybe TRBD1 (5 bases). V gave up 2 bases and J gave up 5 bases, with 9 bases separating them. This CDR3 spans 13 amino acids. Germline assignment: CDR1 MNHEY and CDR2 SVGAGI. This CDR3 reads CASSYGAWETQYF. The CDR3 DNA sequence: TGTGCCAGCAGTTACGGGGCGTGGGAGACCCAGTACTTC.

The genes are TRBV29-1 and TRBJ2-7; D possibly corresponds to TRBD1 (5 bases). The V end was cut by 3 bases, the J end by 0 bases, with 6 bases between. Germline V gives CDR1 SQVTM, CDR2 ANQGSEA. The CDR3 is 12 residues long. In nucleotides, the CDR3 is TGCAGCGTTGAGACAGCCTCCTACGAGCAGTACTTC. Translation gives CSVETASYEQYF.

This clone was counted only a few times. CDR3 coding DNA: TGTGCCAGCAGACTCCCGGGACAGAGCTACGAGCAGTACTTC. Protein: CASRLPGQSYEQYF. The chain couples TRBV27 to TRBJ2-7, with TRBD1 matching 7 bases. The CDR3 spans 14 residues. Trimming removed 6 bases from V and 3 bases from J; junction bases left unmatched: 8. CDR1 and CDR2 from the germline V gene are MNHEY and SMNVEV (reference sequence).

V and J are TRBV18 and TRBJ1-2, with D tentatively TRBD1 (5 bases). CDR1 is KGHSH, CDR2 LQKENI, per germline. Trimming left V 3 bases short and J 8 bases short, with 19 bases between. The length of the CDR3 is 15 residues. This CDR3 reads CASSPGPYGVEGYTF. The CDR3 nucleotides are TGTGCCAGCTCACCGGGGCCATATGGGGTCGAGGGCTACACCTTC.

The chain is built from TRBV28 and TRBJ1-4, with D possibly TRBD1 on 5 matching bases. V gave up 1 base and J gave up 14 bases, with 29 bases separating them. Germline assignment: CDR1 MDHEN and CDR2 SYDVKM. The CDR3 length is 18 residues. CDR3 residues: CASSLLSVRQIKGRRLFF. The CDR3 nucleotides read TGTGCCAGCAGTTTATTATCGGTCAGACAGATAAAGGGCCGAAGGCTGTTTTTT. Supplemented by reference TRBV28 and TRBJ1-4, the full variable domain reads DVKVTQSSRYLVKRTGEKVFLECVQDMDHENMFWYRQDPGLGLRLIYFSYDVKMKEKGDIPEGYSVSREKKERFSLILESASTNQTSMYLCASSLLSVRQIKGRRLFFGSGTQLSVL.

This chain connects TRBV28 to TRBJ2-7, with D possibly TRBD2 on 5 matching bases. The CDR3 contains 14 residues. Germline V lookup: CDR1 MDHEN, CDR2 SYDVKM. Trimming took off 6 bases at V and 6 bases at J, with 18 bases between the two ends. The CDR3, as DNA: TGTGCCAGCAGCCCGGCTGGAGGCTCGTCCGAGCAGTACTTC. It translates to CASSPAGGSSEQYF.

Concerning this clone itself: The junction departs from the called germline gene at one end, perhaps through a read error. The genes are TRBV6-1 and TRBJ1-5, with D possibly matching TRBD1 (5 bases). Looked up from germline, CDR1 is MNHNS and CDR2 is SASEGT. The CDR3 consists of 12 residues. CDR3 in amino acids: CASSEVRGFSNF. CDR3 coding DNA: TGTGCCAGCAGTGAAGTTCGGGGGTTCTCGAATTTT.

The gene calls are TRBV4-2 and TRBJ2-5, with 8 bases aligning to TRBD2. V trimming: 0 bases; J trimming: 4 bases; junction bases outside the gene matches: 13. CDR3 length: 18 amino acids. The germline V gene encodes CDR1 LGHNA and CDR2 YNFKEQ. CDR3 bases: TGTGCCAGCAGCCAAGATCTACAGCGGGAGCTACATAGAGAGACCCAGTACTTC. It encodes CASSQDLQRELHRETQYF.

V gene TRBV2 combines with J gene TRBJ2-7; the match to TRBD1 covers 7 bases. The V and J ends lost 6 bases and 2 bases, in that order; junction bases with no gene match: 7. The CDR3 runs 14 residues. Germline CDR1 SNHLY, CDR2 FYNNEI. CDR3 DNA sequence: TGTGCCAGCAGGGACCGGGACAGAACCTACGAGCAGTACTTC. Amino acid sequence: CASRDRDRTYEQYF.

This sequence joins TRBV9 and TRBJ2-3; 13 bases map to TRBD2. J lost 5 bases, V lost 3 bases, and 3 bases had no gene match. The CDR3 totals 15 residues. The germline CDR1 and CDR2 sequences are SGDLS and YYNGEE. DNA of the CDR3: TGTGCCAGCAGCGGGACTAGCGGGAGAGTAGATACGCAGTATTTT. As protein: CASSGTSGRVDTQYF.

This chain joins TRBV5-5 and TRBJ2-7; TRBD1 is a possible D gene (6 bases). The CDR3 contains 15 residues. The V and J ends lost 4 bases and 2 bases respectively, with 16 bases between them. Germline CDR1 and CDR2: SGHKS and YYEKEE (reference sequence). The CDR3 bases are TGTGCCAGCAGCGACTACACTGCAGGGGCCTACGAGCAGTACTTC. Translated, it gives CASSDYTAGAYEQYF.

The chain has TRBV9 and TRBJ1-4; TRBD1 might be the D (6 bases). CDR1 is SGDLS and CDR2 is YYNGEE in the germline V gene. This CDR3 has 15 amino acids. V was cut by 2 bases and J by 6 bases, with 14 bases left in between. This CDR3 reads CASSVSQGKDEKLFF. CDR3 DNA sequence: TGTGCCAGCAGCGTGTCTCAGGGGAAAGATGAAAAACTGTTTTTT.

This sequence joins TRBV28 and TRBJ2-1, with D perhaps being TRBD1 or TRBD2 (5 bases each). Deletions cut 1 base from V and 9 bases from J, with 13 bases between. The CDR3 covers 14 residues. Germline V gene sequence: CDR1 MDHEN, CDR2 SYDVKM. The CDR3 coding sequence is TGTGCCAGCAGTTTATCATCCGACGGGGCTGAGCAGTTCTTC. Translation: CASSLSSDGAEQFF.

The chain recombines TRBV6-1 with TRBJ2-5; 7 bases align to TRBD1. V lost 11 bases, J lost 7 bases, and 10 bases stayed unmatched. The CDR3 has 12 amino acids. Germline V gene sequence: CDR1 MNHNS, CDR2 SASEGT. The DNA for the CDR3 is TGTGCCGGGGGACAGACAACGGGGACCCAGTACTTC. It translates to CAGGQTTGTQYF.

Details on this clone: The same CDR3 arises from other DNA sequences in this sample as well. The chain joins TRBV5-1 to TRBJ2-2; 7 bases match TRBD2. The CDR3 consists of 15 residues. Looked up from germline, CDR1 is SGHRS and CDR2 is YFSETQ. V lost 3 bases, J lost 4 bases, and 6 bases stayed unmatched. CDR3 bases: TGCGCCAGCAGCTCAGGACTAGTAGGCACCGGGGAGCTGTTTTTT. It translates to CASSSGLVGTGELFF. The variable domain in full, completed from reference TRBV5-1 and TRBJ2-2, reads KAGVTQTPRYLIKTRGQQVTLSCSPISGHRSVSWYQQTPGQGLQFLFEYFSETQRNKGNFPGRFSGRQFSNSRSEMNVSTLELGDSALYLCASSSGLVGTGELFFGEGSRLTVL.

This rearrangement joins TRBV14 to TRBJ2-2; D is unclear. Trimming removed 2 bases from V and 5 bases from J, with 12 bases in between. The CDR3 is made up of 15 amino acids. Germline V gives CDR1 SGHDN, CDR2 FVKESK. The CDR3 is CASSQLQALTGELFF. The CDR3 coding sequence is TGTGCCAGCAGCCAACTACAAGCTTTAACCGGGGAGCTGTTTTTT. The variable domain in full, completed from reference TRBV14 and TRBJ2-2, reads EAGVTQFPSHSVIEKGQTVTLRCDPISGHDNLYWYRRVMGKEIKFLLHFVKESKQDESGMPNNRFLAERTGGTYSTLKVQPAELEDSGVYFCASSQLQALTGELFFGEGSRLTVL.

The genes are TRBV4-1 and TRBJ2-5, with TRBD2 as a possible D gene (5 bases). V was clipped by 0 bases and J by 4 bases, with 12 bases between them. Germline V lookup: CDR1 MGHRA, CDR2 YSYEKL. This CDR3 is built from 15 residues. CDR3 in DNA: TGCGCCAGCAGCCAAGATCAGGCTGCGGGAGAGACCCAGTACTTC. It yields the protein CASSQDQAAGETQYF.

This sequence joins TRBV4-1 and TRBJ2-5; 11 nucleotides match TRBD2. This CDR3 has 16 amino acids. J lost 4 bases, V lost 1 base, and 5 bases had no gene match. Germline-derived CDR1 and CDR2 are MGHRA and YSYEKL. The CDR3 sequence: CASSQGLAGGLETQYF. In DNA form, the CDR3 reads TGCGCCAGCAGCCAAGGGTTAGCGGGAGGGCTAGAGACCCAGTACTTC.

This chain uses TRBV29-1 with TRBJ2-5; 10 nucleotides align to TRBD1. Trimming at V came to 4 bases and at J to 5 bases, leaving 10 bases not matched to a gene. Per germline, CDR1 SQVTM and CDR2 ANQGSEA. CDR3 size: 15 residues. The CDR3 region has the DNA TGCAGCGTTGGGTGGGGACAGGGGTCGGGCGAGACCCAGTACTTC. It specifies CSVGWGQGSGETQYF.

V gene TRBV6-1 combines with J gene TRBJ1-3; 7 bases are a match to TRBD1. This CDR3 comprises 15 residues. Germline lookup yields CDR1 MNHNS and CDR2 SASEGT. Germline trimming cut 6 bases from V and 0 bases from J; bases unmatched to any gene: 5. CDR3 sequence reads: CASRGQPYSGNTIYF. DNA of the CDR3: TGTGCCAGCAGGGGACAGCCTTACTCTGGAAACACCATATATTTT.

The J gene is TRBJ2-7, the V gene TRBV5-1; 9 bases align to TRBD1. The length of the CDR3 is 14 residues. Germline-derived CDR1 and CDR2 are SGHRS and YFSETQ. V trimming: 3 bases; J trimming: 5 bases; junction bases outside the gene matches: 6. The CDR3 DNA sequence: TGCGCCAGCAGCTCACAGGGGGCGACCCACGAGCAGTACTTC. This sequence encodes CASSSQGATHEQYF.

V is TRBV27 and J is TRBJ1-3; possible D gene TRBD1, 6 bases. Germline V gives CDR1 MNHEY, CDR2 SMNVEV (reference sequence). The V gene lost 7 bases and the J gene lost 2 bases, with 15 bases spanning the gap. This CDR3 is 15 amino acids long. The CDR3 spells CASTRRAGAGNTIYF. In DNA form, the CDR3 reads TGTGCCAGCACTCGAAGGGCAGGGGCTGGAAACACCATATATTTT.

The CDR3 region has the DNA TGTGCCAGCAGTGACCGGGACAGGGGGACTTACGGATTAAAACCCTACGAGCAGTACTTC. Translated, it gives CASSDRDRGTYGLKPYEQYF. The genes are TRBV6-1 and TRBJ2-7, with 11 nucleotides matching TRBD1. CDR1 MNHNS and CDR2 SASEGT come from the germline V gene. CDR3 length: 20 residues. V lost 3 bases and J lost 2; bases outside the gene matches: 18.

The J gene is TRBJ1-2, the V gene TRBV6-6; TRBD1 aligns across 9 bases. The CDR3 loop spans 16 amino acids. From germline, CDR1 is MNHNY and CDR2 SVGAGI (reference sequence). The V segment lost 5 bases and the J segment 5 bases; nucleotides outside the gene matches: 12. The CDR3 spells CASSPGTGLSEYGYTF. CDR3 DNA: TGTGCCAGCAGTCCCGGGACAGGGCTTTCGGAGTATGGCTACACCTTC.

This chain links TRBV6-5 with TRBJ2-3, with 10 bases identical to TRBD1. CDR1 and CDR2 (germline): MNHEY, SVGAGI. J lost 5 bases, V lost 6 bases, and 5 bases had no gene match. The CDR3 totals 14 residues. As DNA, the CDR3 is TGTGCCAGCAGCCTGGGACAGGGGATAGATACGCAGTATTTT. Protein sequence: CASSLGQGIDTQYF.

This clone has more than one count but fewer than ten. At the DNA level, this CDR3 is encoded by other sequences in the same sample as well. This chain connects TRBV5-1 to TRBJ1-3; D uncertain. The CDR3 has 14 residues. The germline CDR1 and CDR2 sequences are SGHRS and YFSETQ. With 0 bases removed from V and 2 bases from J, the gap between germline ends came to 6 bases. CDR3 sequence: CASSLGQAGNTIYF. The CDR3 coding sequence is TGCGCCAGCAGCTTGGGGCAGGCTGGAAACACCATATATTTT.